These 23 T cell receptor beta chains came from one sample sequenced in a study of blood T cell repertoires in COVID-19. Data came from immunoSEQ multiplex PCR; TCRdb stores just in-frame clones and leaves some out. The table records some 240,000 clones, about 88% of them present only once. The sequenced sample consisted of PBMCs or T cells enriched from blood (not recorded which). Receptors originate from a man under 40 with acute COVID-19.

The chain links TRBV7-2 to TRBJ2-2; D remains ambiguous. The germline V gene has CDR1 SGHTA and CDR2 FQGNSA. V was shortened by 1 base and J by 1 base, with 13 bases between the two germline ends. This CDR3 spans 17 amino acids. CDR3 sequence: CASSLVSMSGNTGELFF. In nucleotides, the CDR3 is TGTGCCAGCAGCTTAGTAAGCATGTCTGGGAACACCGGGGAGCTGTTTTTT.

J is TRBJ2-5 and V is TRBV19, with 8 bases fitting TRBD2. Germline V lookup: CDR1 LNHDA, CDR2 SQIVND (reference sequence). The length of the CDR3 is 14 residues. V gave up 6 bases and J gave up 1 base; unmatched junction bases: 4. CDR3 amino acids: CASSTGLAQETQYF. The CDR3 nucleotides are TGTGCCAGTAGCACCGGACTAGCCCAAGAGACCCAGTACTTC.

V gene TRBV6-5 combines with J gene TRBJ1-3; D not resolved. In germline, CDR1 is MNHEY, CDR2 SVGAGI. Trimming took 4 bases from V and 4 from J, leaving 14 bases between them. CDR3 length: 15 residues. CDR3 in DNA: TGTGCCAGCAGTTTAAACAAGAATATGGGAAACACCATATATTTT. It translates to CASSLNKNMGNTIYF.

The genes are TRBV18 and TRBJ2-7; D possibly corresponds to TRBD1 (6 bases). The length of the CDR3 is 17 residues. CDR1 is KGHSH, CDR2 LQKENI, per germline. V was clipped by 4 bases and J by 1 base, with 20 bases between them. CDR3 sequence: CASSRRPMDSVSYEQYV. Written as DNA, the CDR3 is TGTGCCAGCTCACGCCGGCCGATGGACAGTGTGTCCTACGAGCAGTACGTC.

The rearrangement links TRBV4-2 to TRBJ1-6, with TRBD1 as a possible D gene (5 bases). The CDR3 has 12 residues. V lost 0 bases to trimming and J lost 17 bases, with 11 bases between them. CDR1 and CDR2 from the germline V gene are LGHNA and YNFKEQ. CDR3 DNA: TGTGCCAGCAGCCAAGACAGGGTCCGGTTCCACTTT. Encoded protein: CASSQDRVRFHF.

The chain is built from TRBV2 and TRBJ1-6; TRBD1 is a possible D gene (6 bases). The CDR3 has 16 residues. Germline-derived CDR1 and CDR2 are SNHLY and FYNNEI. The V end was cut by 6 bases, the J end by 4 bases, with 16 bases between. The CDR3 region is CASSYRERLYNSPLHF. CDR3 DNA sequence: TGTGCCAGCAGCTACAGGGAACGTCTTTATAATTCACCCCTCCACTTT.

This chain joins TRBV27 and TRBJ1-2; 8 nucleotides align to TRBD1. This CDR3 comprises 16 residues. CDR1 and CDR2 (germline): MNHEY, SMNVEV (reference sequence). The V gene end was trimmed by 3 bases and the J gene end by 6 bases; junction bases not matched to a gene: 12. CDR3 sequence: CASSLSSDRALNGYTF. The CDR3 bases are TGTGCCAGCAGTTTGAGTTCGGACAGGGCCCTCAATGGCTACACCTTC.

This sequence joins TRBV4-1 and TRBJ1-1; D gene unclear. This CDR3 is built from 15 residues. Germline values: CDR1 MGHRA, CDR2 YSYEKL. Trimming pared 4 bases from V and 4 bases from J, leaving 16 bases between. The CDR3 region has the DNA TGCGCCAGCAGCCGACCACCCGACCGGGGCACTGAAGCTTTCTTT. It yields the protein CASSRPPDRGTEAFF.

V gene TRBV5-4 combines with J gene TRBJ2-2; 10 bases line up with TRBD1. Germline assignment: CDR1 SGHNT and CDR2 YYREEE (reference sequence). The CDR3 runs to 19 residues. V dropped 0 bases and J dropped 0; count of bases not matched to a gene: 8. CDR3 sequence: CASSLVGQGSSANTGELFF. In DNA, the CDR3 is TGTGCCAGCAGCTTGGTGGGACAGGGGAGTTCGGCGAACACCGGGGAGCTGTTTTTT. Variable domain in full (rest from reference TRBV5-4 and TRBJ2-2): ETGVTQSPTHLIKTRGQQVTLRCSSQSGHNTVSWYQQALGQGPQFIFQYYREEENGRGNFPPRFSGLQFPNYSSELNVNALELDDSALYLCASSLVGQGSSANTGELFFGEGSRLTVL.

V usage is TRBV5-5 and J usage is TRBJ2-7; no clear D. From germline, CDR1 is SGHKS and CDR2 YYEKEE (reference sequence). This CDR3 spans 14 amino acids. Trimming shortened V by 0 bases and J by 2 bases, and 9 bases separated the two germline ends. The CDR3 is CASSLDGAAYEQYV. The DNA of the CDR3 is TGTGCCAGCAGCTTGGACGGAGCTGCCTACGAGCAGTACGTC.

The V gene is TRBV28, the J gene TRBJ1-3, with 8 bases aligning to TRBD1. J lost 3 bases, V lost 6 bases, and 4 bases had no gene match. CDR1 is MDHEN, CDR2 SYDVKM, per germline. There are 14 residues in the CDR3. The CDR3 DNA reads TGTGCCAGCAGCTCGACAGGGGTTGGAAACACCATATATTTT. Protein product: CASSSTGVGNTIYF.

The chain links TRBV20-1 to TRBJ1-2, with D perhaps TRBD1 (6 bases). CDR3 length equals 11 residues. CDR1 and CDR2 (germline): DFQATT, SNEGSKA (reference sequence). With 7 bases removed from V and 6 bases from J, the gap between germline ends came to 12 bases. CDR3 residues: CSDWGPHGYTF. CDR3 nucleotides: TGCAGTGACTGGGGGCCTCATGGCTACACCTTC.

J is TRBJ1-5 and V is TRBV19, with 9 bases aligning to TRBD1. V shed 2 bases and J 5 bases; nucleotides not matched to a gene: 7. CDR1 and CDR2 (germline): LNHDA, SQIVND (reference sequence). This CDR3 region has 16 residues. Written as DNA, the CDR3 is TGTGCCAGTAGTATAAGGGACAGGGTCTACCATCAGCCCCAGCATTTT. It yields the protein CASSIRDRVYHQPQHF.

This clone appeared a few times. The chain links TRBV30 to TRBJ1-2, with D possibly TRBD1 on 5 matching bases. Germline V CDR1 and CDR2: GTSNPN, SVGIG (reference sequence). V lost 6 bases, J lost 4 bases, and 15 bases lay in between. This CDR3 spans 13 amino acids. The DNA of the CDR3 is TGTGCCTGCCGATGGGGCGGGACCTATGGCTACACCTTC. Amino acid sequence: CACRWGGTYGYTF.

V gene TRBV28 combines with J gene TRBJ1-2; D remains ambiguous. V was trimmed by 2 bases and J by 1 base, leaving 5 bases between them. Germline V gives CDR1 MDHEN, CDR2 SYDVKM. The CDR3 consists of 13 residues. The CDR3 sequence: CASSLTGNYGYTF. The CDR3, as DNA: TGTGCCAGCAGTTTAACGGGTAACTATGGCTACACCTTC.

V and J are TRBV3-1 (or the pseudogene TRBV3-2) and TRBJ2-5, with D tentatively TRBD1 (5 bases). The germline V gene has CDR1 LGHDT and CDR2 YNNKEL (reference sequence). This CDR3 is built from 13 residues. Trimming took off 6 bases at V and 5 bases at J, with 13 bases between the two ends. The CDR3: CASSRGSLETQYF. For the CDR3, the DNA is TGTGCCAGCAGTAGGGGTAGTTTGGAGACCCAGTACTTC.

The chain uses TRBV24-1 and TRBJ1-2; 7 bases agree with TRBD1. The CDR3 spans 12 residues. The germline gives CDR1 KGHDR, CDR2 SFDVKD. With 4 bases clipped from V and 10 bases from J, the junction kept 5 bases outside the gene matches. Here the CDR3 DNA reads TGTGCCACCAGTGACCCGGGACAGTTCTACACCTTC. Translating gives CATSDPGQFYTF.

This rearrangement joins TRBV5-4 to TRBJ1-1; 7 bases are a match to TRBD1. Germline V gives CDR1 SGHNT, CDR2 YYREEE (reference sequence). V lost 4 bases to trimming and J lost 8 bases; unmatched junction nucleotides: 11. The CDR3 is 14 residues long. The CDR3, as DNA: TGTGCCAGCAGCCCGCGAACAGGGGATTCCGAAGCTTTCTTT. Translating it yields CASSPRTGDSEAFF.

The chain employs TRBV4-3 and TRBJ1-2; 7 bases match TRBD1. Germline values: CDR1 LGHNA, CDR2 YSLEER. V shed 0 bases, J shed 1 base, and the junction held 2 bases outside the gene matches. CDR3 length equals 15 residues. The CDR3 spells CASSQDGTDNYGYTF. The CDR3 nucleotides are TGCGCCAGCAGCCAAGATGGGACAGATAACTATGGCTACACCTTC.

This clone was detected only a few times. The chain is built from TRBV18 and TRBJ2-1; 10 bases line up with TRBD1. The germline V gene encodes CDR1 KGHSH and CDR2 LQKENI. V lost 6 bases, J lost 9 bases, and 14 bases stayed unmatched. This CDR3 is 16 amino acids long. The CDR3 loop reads CASSPLRDRGGSEQFF. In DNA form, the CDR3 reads TGTGCCAGCTCGCCCCTCCGGGACAGGGGAGGAAGTGAGCAGTTCTTC.

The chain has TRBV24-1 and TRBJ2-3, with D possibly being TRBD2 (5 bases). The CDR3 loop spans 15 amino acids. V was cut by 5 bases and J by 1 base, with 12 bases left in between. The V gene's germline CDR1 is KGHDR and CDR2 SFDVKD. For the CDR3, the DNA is TGTGCCACCAGTGGGGCGGGCGCGGGCACAGATACGCAGTATTTT. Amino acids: CATSGAGAGTDTQYF.

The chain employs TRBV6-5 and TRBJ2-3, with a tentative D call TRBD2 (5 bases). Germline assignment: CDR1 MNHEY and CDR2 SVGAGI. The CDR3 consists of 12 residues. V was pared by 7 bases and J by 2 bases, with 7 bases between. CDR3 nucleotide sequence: TGTGCCAGCAAGAGGGTCACAGATACGCAGTATTTT. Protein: CASKRVTDTQYF.

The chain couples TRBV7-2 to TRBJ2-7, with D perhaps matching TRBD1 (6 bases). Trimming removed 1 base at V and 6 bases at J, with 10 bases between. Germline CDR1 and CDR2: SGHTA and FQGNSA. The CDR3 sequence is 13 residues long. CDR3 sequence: CASSLVPGVEQYV. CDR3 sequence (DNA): TGTGCCAGCAGCTTAGTCCCAGGGGTCGAGCAGTACGTC.